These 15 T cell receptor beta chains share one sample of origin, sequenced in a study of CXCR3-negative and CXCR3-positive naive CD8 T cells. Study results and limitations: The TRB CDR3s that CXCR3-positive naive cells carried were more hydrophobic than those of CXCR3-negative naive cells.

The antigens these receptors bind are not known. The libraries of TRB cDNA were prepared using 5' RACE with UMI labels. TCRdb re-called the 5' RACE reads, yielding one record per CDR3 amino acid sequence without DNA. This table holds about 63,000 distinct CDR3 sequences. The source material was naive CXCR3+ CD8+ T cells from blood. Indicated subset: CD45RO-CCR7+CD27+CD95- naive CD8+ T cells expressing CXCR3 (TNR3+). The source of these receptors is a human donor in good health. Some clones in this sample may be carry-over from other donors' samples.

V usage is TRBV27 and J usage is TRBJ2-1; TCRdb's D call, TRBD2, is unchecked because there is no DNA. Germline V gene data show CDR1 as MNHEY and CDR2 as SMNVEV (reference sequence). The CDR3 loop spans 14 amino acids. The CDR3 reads CASSLTGGYDEQFF.

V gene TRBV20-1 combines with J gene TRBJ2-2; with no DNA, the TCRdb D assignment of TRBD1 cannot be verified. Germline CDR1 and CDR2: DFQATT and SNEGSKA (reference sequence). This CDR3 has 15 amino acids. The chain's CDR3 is CSAPGDRGLTGELFF.

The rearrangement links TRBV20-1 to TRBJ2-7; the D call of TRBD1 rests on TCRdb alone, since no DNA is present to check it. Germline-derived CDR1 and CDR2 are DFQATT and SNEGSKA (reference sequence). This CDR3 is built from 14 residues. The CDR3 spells CSARGTVRTYEQYF.

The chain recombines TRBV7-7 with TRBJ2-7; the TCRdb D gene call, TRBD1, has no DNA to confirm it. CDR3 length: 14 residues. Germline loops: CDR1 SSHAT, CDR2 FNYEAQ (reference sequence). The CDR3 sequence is CASSPAGRVDEQYF.

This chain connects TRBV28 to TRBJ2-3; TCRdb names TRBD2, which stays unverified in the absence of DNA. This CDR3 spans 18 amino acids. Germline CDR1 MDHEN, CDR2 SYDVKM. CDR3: CASSAVFGRPGRTDTQYF.

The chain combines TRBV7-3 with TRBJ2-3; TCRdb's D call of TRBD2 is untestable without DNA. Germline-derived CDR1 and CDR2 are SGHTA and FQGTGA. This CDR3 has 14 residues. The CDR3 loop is CASSPAGEWDTQYF.

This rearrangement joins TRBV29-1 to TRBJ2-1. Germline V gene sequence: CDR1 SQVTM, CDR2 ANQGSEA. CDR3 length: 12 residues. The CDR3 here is CSVVRSGNEQFF.

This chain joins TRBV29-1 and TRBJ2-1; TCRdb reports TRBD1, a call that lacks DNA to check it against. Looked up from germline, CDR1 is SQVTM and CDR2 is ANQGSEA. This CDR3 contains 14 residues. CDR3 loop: CSVEDGTVYNEQFF.

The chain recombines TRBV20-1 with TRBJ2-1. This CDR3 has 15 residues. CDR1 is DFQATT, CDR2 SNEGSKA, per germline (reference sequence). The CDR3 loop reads CSARDIASSYNEQFF.

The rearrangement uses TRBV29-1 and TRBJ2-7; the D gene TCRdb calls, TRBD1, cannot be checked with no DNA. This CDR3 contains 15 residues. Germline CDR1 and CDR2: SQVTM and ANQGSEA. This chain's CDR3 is CSVNPPDRPLYEQYF.

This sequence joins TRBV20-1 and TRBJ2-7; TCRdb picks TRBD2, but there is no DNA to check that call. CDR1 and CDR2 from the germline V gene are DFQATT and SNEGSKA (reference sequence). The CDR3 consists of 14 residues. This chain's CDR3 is CSAPASGRGYEQYF.

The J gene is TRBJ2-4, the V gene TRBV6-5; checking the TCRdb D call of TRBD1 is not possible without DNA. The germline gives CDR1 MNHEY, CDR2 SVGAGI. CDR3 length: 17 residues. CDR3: CASSYGRGGLAKNIQYF.

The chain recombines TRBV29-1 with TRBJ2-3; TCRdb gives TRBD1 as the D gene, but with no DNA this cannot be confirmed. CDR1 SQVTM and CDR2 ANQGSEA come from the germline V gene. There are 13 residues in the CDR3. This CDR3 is CSALEGDDDTQYF.

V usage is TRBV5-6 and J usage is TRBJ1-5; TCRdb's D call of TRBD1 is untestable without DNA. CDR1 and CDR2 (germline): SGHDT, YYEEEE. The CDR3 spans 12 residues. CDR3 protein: CASSRGDQPQHF.

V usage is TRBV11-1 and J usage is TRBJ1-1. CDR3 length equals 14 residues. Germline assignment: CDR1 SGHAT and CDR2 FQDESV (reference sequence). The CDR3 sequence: CASTNQQLYTEAFF.